Described below is a single TCR beta chain sequence and its context. Antigen unknown. The sample comes from a study of cytomegalovirus exposure and HLA in healthy donors. Overall study context: Falling in the Caucasian-associated ancestry cluster were about 80% of some 400 genotyped donors. Study outcomes and limitations: Researchers counted around 170 TCR beta chains as cytomegalovirus-associated. Most likely, a cluster of highly shared sequence variants arose as a sequencing artifact.

At collection, donors were nominally healthy, but unrecorded immune exposures were probable. Amplification used 60 Vbeta primers and 13 Jbeta primers. Repertoires were generated with immunoSEQ multiplex PCR, while TCRdb's copy carries only in-frame clones and drops some. The sample consists of about 140,000 clones, more than 60% of them appearing once. The CDR3 has 15 amino acids. The germline V gene encodes CDR1 SGDLS and CDR2 YYNGEE. V lost 4 bases to trimming and J lost 3 bases, with 16 bases between them. This clonotype was obtained from a female donor in good health and CMV-seronegative. The sequencing sample was made of PBMCs. The chain carries TRBV9 and TRBJ1-1; TRBD1 might be the D (5 bases). Here the CDR3 reads CASSPPTGVDTEAFF. CDR3 bases: TGTGCCAGCAGCCCCCCCACGGGGGTTGACACTGAAGCTTTCTTT.